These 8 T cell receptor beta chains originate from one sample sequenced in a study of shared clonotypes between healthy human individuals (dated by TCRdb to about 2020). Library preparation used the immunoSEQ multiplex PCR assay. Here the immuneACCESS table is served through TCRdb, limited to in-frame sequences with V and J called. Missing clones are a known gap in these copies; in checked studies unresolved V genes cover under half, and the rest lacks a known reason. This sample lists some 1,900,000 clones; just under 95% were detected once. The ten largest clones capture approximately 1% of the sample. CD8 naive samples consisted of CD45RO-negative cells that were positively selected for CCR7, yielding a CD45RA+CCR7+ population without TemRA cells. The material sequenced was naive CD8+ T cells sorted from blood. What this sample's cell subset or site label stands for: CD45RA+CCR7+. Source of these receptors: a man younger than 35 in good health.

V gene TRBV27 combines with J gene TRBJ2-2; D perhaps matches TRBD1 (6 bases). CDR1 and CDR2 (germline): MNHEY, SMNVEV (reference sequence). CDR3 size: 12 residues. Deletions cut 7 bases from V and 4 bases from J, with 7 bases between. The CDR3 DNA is TGTGCCAGCAAAGGGGGCACCGGGGAGCTGTTTTTT. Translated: CASKGGTGELFF.

CDR3 region: CASSNPSSGPTYEQYF. DNA of the CDR3: TGTGCCAGTAGTAACCCATCTAGCGGGCCCACCTACGAGCAGTACTTC. V usage is TRBV19 and J usage is TRBJ2-7; TRBD2 matches 8 bases. The germline V gene has CDR1 LNHDA and CDR2 SQIVND (reference sequence). V dropped 4 bases and J dropped 2; count of bases not matched to a gene: 10. The CDR3 consists of 16 residues.

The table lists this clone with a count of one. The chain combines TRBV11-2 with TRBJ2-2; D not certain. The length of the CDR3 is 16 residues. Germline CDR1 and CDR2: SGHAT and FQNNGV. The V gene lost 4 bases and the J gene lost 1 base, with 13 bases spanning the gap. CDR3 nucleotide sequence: TGTGCCAGCAGCTCCCGGGTCCAGAAGAACACCGGGGAGCTGTTTTTT. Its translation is CASSSRVQKNTGELFF.

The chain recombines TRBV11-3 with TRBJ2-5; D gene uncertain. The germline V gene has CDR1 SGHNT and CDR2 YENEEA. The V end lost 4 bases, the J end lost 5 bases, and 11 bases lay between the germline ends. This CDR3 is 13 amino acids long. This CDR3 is CASSSTLAETQYF. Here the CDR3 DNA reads TGTGCCAGCAGCTCCACTTTGGCGGAGACCCAGTACTTC.

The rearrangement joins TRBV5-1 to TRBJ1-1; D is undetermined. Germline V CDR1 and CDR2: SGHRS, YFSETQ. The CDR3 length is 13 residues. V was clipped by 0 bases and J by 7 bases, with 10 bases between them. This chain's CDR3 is CASSLAAADEAFF. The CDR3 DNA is TGCGCCAGCAGCTTGGCCGCGGCAGATGAAGCTTTCTTT. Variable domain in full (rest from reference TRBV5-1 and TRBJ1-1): KAGVTQTPRYLIKTRGQQVTLSCSPISGHRSVSWYQQTPGQGLQFLFEYFSETQRNKGNFPGRFSGRQFSNSRSEMNVSTLELGDSALYLCASSLAAADEAFFGQGTRLTVV.

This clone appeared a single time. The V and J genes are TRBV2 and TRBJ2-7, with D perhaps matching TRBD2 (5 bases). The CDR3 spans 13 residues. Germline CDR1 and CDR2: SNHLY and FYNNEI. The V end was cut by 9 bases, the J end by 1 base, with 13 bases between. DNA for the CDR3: TGTGCCAGTGAGGAGGAGCAATCCTACGAGCAGTACTTC. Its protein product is CASEEEQSYEQYF.

CDR3 residues: CASRSRQSSTDTQYF. CDR3 nucleotides: TGTGCCAGCAGGTCGCGTCAATCTAGCACAGATACGCAGTATTTT. V gene TRBV28 combines with J gene TRBJ2-3, with D unresolved. Trimming took off 6 bases at V and 0 bases at J, with 13 bases between the two ends. This CDR3 region has 15 residues. Germline assignment: CDR1 MDHEN and CDR2 SYDVKM.

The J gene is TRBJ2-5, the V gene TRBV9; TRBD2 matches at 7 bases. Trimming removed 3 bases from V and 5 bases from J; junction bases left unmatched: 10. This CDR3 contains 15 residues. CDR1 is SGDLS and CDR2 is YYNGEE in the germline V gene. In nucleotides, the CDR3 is TGTGCCAGCAGCGATCACAGCGGGAACCGCGAGACCCAGTACTTC. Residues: CASSDHSGNRETQYF.